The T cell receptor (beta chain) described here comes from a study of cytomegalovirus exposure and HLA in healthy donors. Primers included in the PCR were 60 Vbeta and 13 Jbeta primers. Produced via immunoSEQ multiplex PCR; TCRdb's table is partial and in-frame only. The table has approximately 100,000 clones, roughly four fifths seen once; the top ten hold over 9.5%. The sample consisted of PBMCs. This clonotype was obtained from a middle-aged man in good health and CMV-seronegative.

DNA of the CDR3: TGTGCCAGCAGCTTGGCGGGGACAGGCCTCTCTGGAAACACCATATATTTT. It yields the protein CASSLAGTGLSGNTIYF. The chain links TRBV7-9 to TRBJ1-3, with TRBD1 identical over 8 bases. The trim removed 3 bases at V and 0 bases at J, leaving 7 bases unmatched. Looked up from germline, CDR1 is SEHNR and CDR2 is FQNEAQ (reference sequence). The CDR3 totals 17 residues. Full variable domain (rest looked up from reference TRBV7-9 and TRBJ1-3): DTGVSQNPRHKITKRGQNVTFRCDPISEHNRLYWYRQTLGQGPEFLTYFQNEAQLEKSRLLSDRFSAERPKGSFSTLEIQRTEQGDSAMYLCASSLAGTGLSGNTIYFGEGSWLTVV.